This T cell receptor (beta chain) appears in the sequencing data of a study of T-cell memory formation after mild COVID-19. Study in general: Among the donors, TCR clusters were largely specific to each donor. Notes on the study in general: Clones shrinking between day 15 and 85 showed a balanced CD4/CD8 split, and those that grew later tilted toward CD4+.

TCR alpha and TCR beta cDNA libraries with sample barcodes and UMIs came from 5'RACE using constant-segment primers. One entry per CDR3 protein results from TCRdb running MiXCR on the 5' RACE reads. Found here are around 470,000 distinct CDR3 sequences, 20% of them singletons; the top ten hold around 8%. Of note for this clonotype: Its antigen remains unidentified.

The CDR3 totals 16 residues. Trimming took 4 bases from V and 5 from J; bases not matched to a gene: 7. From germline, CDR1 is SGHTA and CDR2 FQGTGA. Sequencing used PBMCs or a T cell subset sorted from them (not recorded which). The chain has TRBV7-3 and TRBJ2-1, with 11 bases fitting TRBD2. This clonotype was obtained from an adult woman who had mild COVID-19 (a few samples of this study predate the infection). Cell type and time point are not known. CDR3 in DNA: TGTGCCAGCAGCTCCCATCTAGCGGGGGGTCACAATGAGCAGTTCTTC. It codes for CASSSHLAGGHNEQFF.